The 6 T cell receptor beta chains presented below share a single source sample, sequenced in a study of blood T cells in healthy people across ages. A second PCR of 7 to 11 cycles used a sample-barcoded 5' primer and a J-beta primer mix. TCRdb itself ran the 5' RACE reads through MiXCR, one entry per CDR3 protein. The repertoire holds about 780,000 distinct CDR3 sequences, 35% to 50% seen once, with around 18% in the top ten. Input material: blood. All receptors derive from a man older than 75 in good health.

The table lists this clonotype with a few counts. This chain joins TRBV7-6 and TRBJ2-4; 8 nucleotides match TRBD2. Matching the DNA end better, TRBJ2-7 makes the J call doubtful. Looked up from germline, CDR1 is SGHVS and CDR2 is FNYEAQ. This CDR3 contains 15 residues. The CDR3 sequence: CASSQIAGINYEQYF. The CDR3, as DNA: TGTGCCAGCAGCCAAATAGCGGGGATAAACTACGAGCAGTACTTC.

This clonotype was seen more than once but under ten times. The chain recombines TRBV10-3 with TRBJ2-3, with 14 nucleotides matching TRBD2. Germline V lookup: CDR1 ENHRY, CDR2 SYGVKD. The junction had 5 bases not matched to a gene; V was cut back by 0 bases and J by 6 bases. The CDR3 runs to 17 residues. In nucleotides, the CDR3 is TGTGCCATCAGTGAGTCCGTGACTAGCGGGAGGGAGGATACGCAGTATTTT. Translated, it gives CAISESVTSGREDTQYF.

The DNA of the CDR3 is TGCAGCGTTGAAGGACTTGCTTCCTACGAGCAGTACTTC. Residues: CSVEGLASYEQYF. The chain joins TRBV29-1 to TRBJ2-7; no clear D. The CDR3 runs 13 residues. Germline V CDR1 and CDR2: SQVTM, ANQGSEA. V was clipped by 1 base and J by 1 base, with 8 bases between them.

This clonotype occurred once. The chain joins TRBV13 to TRBJ2-7; TRBD1 matches 8 bases. V lost 4 bases, J lost 4 bases, and 12 bases stayed unmatched. Germline values: CDR1 PRHDT, CDR2 FYEKMQ (reference sequence). The CDR3 has 16 residues. The CDR3 protein is CASSSVRQGLGYEQYF. In nucleotides, the CDR3 is TGTGCCAGCAGCTCAGTCCGACAGGGGCTGGGTTACGAGCAGTACTTC.

This clonotype was observed a handful of times. V is TRBV25-1 and J is TRBJ2-1; D is perhaps TRBD1 (6 bases). The germline V gene encodes CDR1 MGHDK and CDR2 SYGVNS. The CDR3 consists of 11 residues. The V and J ends lost 2 bases and 11 bases respectively, with 7 bases between them. The CDR3 loop reads CASSEGQKQFF. The CDR3 coding sequence is TGTGCCAGCAGTGAAGGACAGAAGCAGTTCTTC. Looking up the rest from reference TRBV25-1 and TRBJ2-1 gives the full variable domain: EADIYQTPRYLVIGTGKKITLECSQTMGHDKMYWYQQDPGMELHLIHYSYGVNSTEKGDLSSESTVSRIRTEHFPLTLESARPSHTSQYLCASSEGQKQFFGPGTRLTVL.

This clonotype was observed a handful of times. V usage is TRBV28 and J usage is TRBJ1-4; TRBD1 aligns across 10 bases. Germline V gives CDR1 MDHEN, CDR2 SYDVKM. The CDR3 has 15 amino acids. With V trimmed by 9 bases and J by 7 bases, 11 bases remained unmatched. This CDR3 is CASSPWTGGSEKLFF. CDR3 nucleotide sequence: TGTGCCAGTAGTCCCTGGACAGGGGGTAGTGAAAAACTGTTTTTT.